The next 27 T cell receptor beta chains were all read from a single sample in a study of tumor and adjacent non-tumor tissue in lung cancer. The template was RNA from unsorted bulk tissue. TCRbeta libraries were built with three rounds of nested PCR, modified from ARM-PCR. TCRdb ran MiXCR on the multiplex PCR reads and lists one entry per CDR3 protein. This table has under 140,000 distinct CDR3 sequences, around 82% appearing once. Sample: lung tumor tissue. The receptors stem from a man aged 65-85 years with non-small cell lung cancer.

Of note for this clonotype: The conserved phenylalanine or tryptophan normally closing the CDR3 is absent here, so this likely arose from a read error. Because the CDR3's place on the DNA is in doubt, the DNA is left out and the CDR3 is given as listed by TCRdb. This CDR3 is CASREDAIWNTEALY. The chain carries TRBV6-1 and TRBJ1-1. In germline, CDR1 is MNHNS, CDR2 SASEGT. The CDR3 is 15 residues long, ends included.

Ten or more counts support this clonotype. V gene TRBV7-8 combines with J gene TRBJ2-1; 11 nucleotides line up with TRBD2. Germline CDR1 and CDR2: SGHVS and FQNEAQ. V lost 0 bases to trimming and J lost 4 bases; unmatched junction nucleotides: 2. The CDR3 contains 16 residues. CDR3 region: CASSLASGGAYNEQFF. DNA for the CDR3: TGTGCCAGCAGCTTAGCTAGCGGGGGGGCTTACAATGAGCAGTTCTTC.

This clonotype was seen only once. It is likely a read error, because the conserved phenylalanine at the end of the CDR3 is missing. The chain combines TRBV28 with TRBJ1-1, with D hard to call. Trimming removed 3 bases at V and 7 bases at J, with 12 bases between. CDR3 size: 13 residues. Germline CDR1 is MDHEN and CDR2 is SYDVKM. The CDR3 here is CASSFLEGNEAFL. CDR3 in DNA: TGTGCCAGCAGTTTTCTGGAGGGCAATGAAGCTTTCCTT.

With respect to this clonotype: A read error may account for a junction end that differs from germline. The V call is TRBV10-2, the J call TRBJ2-7; 11 positions match TRBD2. Germline CDR1 reads WSHSY; CDR2 reads SAAADI. There are 14 residues in the CDR3. The CDR3 DNA reads as TGCGCCAACAGTGATACTAGCGGGAGCTATAAGCTGTACTTC. Amino acids: CANSDTSGSYKLYF.

Details on this clonotype: Relative to the germline gene, one junction end is altered; a read error may explain this. The V and J genes are TRBV6-5 and TRBJ2-2; D tentatively reads TRBD1 or TRBD2 (5 bases each). CDR3 length: 14 residues. In germline, CDR1 is MNHEY, CDR2 SVGAGI. The chain's CDR3 is CASEALKDTGELLF. CDR3 coding DNA: TGTGCCAGCGAGGCGCTCAAGGACACCGGGGAGCTGTTGTTT.

The chain has TRBV6-6 and TRBJ2-2; no reliable D call. The CDR3 is 13 amino acids. Germline V gene lookup returns CDR1 MNHNY and CDR2 SVGAGI (reference sequence). V shed 11 bases and J shed 13 bases, with 23 bases lying between them. The CDR3 nucleotides read TGTGCCGTGAGAAGCCCAAACACCGGTGGGCTGTTTTTT. Translated: CAVRSPNTGGLFF.

Turning to this clonotype: One base away lies a much larger clone, so this may be a sequencing read error. J is TRBJ2-2 and V is TRBV5-1; D gene ambiguous. The CDR3 contains 14 residues. CDR1 and CDR2 from the germline V gene are SGHRS and YFSETQ. Trimming took 0 bases from V and 6 from J, leaving 9 bases between them. CDR3 region: CASSLGAEPGELFF. The CDR3 DNA follows: TGCGCCAGCAGCTTGGGGGCAGAGCCCGGGGAGCTGTTTTTT.

The V gene is TRBV9, the J gene TRBJ2-7; no clear D gene. Germline V gene data show CDR1 as SGDLS and CDR2 as YYNGEE. Between the trimmed V and J ends, which lost 3 bases and 7 bases, there was a span of 14 bases. This CDR3 contains 13 residues. The CDR3 DNA is TGTGCCAGCAGCGCAGTACGGGTTACGGAGCAGTACGTC. Translation: CASSAVRVTEQYV.

With regard to this clonotype: One junction end does not reproduce the germline sequence, and a read error may be involved. CDR3 region: CASCLFGGYEQYF. The CDR3 DNA sequence: TGTGCCAGCTGCTTGTTTGGTGGATACGAGCAATATTTC. This chain connects TRBV11-1 to TRBJ2-7; D unclear. This CDR3 has 13 amino acids. Per germline, CDR1 SGHAT and CDR2 FQDESV (reference sequence). Full variable domain (missing parts from reference TRBV11-1 and TRBJ2-7): EAEVAQSPRYKITEKSQAVAFWCDPISGHATLYWYRQILGQGPELLVQFQDESVVDDSQLPKDRFSAERLKGVDSTLKIQPAELGDSAMYLCASCLFGGYEQYFGPGTRLTVT.

J is TRBJ2-5 and V is TRBV29-1; 7 positions agree with TRBD2. The junction had 11 bases not matched to a gene; V was cut back by 8 bases and J by 5 bases. Germline V gene data show CDR1 as SQVTM and CDR2 as ANQGSEA. The CDR3 has 13 amino acids. CDR3 DNA sequence: TGCAGCATGGGGGGGATTTTCGGTGAGACCCAGTACTTC. This codes for CSMGGIFGETQYF.

The rearrangement uses TRBV6-2 or TRBV6-3 and TRBJ1-1; D gene unclear. From germline, CDR1 is MNHEY and CDR2 SVGEGT. V lost 6 bases, J lost 4 bases, and 12 bases lay in between. The CDR3 extends over 13 amino acids. The CDR3 DNA is TGTGCCAGCAGCGAGACGGTGAGCACTGAAGCTTTCTTT. It specifies CASSETVSTEAFF.

This clonotype was observed a handful of times. A junction boundary mismatches the germline segment, possibly from a read error. The V gene is TRBV6-2 or TRBV6-3, the J gene TRBJ2-4; TRBD1 aligns across 10 bases. The germline gives CDR1 MNHEY, CDR2 SVGEGT. CDR3 length equals 16 residues. The CDR3 is CARSSTTGTGVYIQYF. The CDR3 bases are TGTGCCAGGTCATCAACAACCGGGACAGGGGTTTACATACAGTACTTC.

As concerns this clonotype: Relative to the germline gene, one junction end is altered; a read error may explain this. The chain couples TRBV14 to TRBJ2-1, with D perhaps matching TRBD1 (5 bases). Germline CDR1 SGHDN, CDR2 FVKESK. The CDR3 has 13 residues. CDR3 loop: CARSPNGGAEQFF. CDR3 sequence (DNA): TGTGCCAGGAGCCCAAATGGTGGGGCTGAGCAGTTCTTC.

Regarding this clonotype: The junction and the germline gene differ at one end; a read error may be behind it. J is TRBJ1-1 and V is TRBV11-3; D uncertain. CDR1 and CDR2 (germline): SGHNT, YENEEA. This CDR3 has 16 residues. The CDR3 spells CASNLYSIWMNTEAFF. CDR3 DNA sequence: TGTGCCAGCAACTTATACAGCATCTGGATGAACACTGAAGCTTTCTTT.

Details on this clonotype: At one boundary the junction diverges from the germline segment, which might be a read error. The chain is built from TRBV5-1 and TRBJ1-1, with unresolved D. The CDR3 is 16 amino acids. Germline V gene lookup returns CDR1 SGHRS and CDR2 YFSETQ. The CDR3 DNA reads as TGCGCCAGCAGCTTAGGACCTCAGGAAATGAACACTGAAGTTTTCTTT. This codes for CASSLGPQEMNTEVFF. Together with reference TRBV5-1 and TRBJ1-1, the CDR3 gives the full variable domain: KAGVTQTPRYLIKTRGQQVTLSCSPISGHRSVSWYQQTPGQGLQFLFEYFSETQRNKGNFPGRFSGRQFSNSRSEMNVSTLELGDSALYLCASSLGPQEMNTEVFFGQGTRLTVV.

About this clonotype: The junction shows a germline mismatch at one end, possibly a read error. CDR3 in DNA: TGTGGCAGCAGTTTAGGACAGCCGGTTACTTACAACAATGAGCAGTTCTTC. Translating it yields CGSSLGQPVTYNNEQFF. The chain has TRBV12-3 or TRBV12-4 and TRBJ2-1, with TRBD1 as a possible D gene (6 bases). This CDR3 contains 17 residues.

Regarding this clonotype: A junction end diverges from the germline sequence, so it may reflect a read error. This chain uses TRBV6-5 with TRBJ1-1; TRBD1 agrees at 9 bases. Germline values: CDR1 MNHEY, CDR2 SVGAGI. CDR3 size: 19 residues. The CDR3 protein is CASNYTSDRGALENTEAFF. The CDR3 bases are TGTGCCAGCAATTACACGTCGGACAGGGGTGCCTTGGAGAACACTGAAGCTTTCTTT.

In this sample, this clonotype turned up many times. The V and J genes are TRBV6-5 and TRBJ2-7; D gene ambiguous. Germline V CDR1 and CDR2: MNHEY, SVGAGI. The CDR3 totals 15 residues. V shed 0 bases and J shed 2 bases, with 11 bases lying between them. CDR3 sequence (DNA): TGTGCCAGCAGTTACTCCAGTGGGCAGCCCTACGAGCAGTACTTC. Its protein is CASSYSSGQPYEQYF.

To note about this clonotype: A junction end diverges from the germline sequence, so it may reflect a read error. The CDR3 DNA reads as TGTGCCAGCAGCGCGACAAGTCACCTCAGAGATATGCAGTATTTT. Amino acid sequence: CASSATSHLRDMQYF. The J gene is TRBJ2-3, the V gene TRBV11-3, with D unresolved. CDR3 length: 15 amino acids. In germline, CDR1 is SGHNT, CDR2 YENEEA.

This clonotype was seen many times. A single base separates this from a much larger clone, so it may be a read error. The chain links TRBV5-6 to TRBJ2-7; D not certain. Per the germline V gene, CDR1 is SGHDT and CDR2 is YYEEEE. The V gene lost 9 bases and the J gene lost 2 bases, with 9 bases spanning the gap. The CDR3 contains 11 residues. CDR3 region: CANTGPYEQYF. The CDR3 nucleotides are TGTGCCAACACCGGACCCTACGAGCAGTACTTC.

The rearrangement joins TRBV28 to TRBJ2-5, with D perhaps matching TRBD2 (6 bases). Trimming cost V 6 bases and J 7 bases, with 21 bases left between them. CDR3 length equals 15 residues. Germline lookup yields CDR1 MDHEN and CDR2 SYDVKM. The CDR3 here is CASSTRRGTVGTQYF. DNA of the CDR3: TGTGCCAGCAGCACAAGACGGGGGACGGTTGGGACCCAGTACTTC.

This clonotype was picked up one time. A read error is possible here, since a much larger clone lies one base away. V gene TRBV20-1 combines with J gene TRBJ1-3, with a possible D match to TRBD1 (5 bases). This CDR3 is 15 amino acids long. Trimming cost V 0 bases and J 4 bases, with 13 bases left between them. CDR1 is DFQATT and CDR2 is SNEGSKA in the germline V gene (reference sequence). The CDR3 loop reads CSAREDGALGNTIYF. The DNA of the CDR3 is TGCAGTGCTAGAGAAGACGGGGCTCTCGGAAACACCATATATTTT.

With respect to this clonotype: Since the CDR3 does not end with the conserved phenylalanine or tryptophan, this likely comes from a read error. J is TRBJ2-7 and V is TRBV7-8; D call uncertain. The CDR3 has 14 residues. From germline, CDR1 is SGHVS and CDR2 FQNEAQ. CDR3 bases: TGTGCCAGCAGCGCAGACCCAAGCTCCTACGGGCAGTACCTC. It is translated as CASSADPSSYGQYL.

The chain carries TRBV12-3 or TRBV12-4 and TRBJ2-3; D gene ambiguous. V lost 10 bases and J lost 1, with 15 bases in between. This CDR3 has 14 amino acids. In nucleotides, the CDR3 is TGTGCCATCAGGAGCAGTGGGGGCACAGATACGCAGTATTTT. This encodes CAIRSSGGTDTQYF.

The chain links TRBV12-3 or TRBV12-4 to TRBJ2-2; tentative D call: TRBD2 (8 bases). The ends were cut back, 3 bases at V and 3 bases at J, with 20 bases in the middle. The CDR3 runs 18 residues. The CDR3 here is CASSFRTSRGAYTGELFF. CDR3 bases: TGTGCCAGCAGTTTCAGGACTAGCAGGGGGGCGTACACCGGGGAGCTGTTTTTT.

Worth noting for this clonotype: Possible read error: a much larger clone is one base away. The CDR3 here is CNARPGTAYNNEQFF. The CDR3 DNA reads as TGCAATGCTAGACCAGGGACGGCCTATAACAATGAGCAGTTCTTC. V gene TRBV20-1 combines with J gene TRBJ2-1; perhaps D is TRBD1 or TRBD2 (5 bases each). CDR3 length: 15 amino acids. Germline CDR1 DFQATT, CDR2 SNEGSKA (reference sequence).

Comments on this clonotype: The CDR3 does not close with the conserved phenylalanine or tryptophan, likely indicating a read error. This CDR3 is CASSESGLYEQYI. CDR3 coding DNA: TGCGCCAGCAGTGAGTCGGGGTTATACGAGCAGTACATC. The chain employs TRBV10-1 and TRBJ2-7; no definite D call. Germline V gene sequence: CDR1 WNHNN, CDR2 SYGVQD (reference sequence). The CDR3 runs 13 residues. The germline V and J ends were trimmed by 0 bases and 4 bases, with 7 bases remaining between them.